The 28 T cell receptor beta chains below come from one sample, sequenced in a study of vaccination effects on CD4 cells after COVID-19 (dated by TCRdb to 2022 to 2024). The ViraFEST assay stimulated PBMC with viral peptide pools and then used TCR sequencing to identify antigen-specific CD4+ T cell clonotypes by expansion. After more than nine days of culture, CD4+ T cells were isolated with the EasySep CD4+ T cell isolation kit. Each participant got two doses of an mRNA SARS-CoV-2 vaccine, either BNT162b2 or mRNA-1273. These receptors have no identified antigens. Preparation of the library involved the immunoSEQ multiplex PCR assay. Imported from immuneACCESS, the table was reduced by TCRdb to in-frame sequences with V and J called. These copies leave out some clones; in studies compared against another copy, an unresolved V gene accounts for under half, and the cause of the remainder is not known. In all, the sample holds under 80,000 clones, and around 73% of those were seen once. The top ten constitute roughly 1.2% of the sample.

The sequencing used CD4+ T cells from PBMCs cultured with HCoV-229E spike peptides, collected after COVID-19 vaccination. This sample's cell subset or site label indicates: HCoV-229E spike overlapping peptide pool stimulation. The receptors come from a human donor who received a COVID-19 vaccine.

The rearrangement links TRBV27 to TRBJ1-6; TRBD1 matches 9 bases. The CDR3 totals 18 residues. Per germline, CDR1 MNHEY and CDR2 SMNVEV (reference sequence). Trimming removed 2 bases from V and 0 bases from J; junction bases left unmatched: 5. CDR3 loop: CASSLVGTGSSYNSPLHF. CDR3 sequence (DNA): TGTGCCAGCAGTTTAGTCGGGACAGGGAGCTCCTATAATTCACCCCTCCACTTT.

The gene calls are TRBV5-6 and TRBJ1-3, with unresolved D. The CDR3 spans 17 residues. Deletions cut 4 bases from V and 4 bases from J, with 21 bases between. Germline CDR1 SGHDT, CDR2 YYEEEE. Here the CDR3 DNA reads TGTGCCAGCAGCGGGAGACCCGGGATTTGGGGAGGAAACACCATATATTTT. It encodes CASSGRPGIWGGNTIYF.

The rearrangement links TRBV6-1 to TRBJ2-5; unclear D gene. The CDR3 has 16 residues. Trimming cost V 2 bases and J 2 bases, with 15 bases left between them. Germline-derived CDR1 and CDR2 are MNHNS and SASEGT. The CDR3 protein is CASSELFLGRQETQYF. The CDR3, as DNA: TGTGCCAGCAGTGAATTGTTCCTGGGTAGACAAGAGACCCAGTACTTC.

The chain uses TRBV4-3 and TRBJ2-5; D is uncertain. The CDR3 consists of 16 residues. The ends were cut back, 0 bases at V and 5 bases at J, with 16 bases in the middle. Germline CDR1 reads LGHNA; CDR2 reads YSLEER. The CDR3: CASSQDRGPYAETQYF. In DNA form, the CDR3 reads TGCGCCAGCAGCCAAGACAGAGGACCCTATGCGGAGACCCAGTACTTC.

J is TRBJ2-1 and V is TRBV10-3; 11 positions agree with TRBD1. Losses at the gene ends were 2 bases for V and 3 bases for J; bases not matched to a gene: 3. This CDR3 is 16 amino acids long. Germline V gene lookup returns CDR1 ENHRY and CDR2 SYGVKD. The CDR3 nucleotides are TGTGCCATCAGTGAGGGGGACAGGGGGGTCTACAATGAGCAGTTCTTC. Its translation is CAISEGDRGVYNEQFF.

CDR3 bases: TGCGCCAGCAGTGAGTCGTACCGTGAAGAGCAGTACGTC. Amino acids: CASSESYREEQYV. The chain combines TRBV10-2 with TRBJ2-7, with D unclear. This CDR3 has 13 residues. The V gene's germline CDR1 is WSHSY and CDR2 SAAADI. The ends were cut back, 0 bases at V and 7 bases at J, with 10 bases in the middle.

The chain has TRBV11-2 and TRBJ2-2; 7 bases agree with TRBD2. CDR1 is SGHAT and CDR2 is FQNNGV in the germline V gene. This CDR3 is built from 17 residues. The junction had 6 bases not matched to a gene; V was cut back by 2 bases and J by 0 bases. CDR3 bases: TGTGCCAGCAGCTTAACCCACCTAGCGGCGAACACCGGGGAGCTGTTTTTT. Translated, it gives CASSLTHLAANTGELFF. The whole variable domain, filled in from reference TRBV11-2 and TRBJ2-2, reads EAGVAQSPRYKIIEKRQSVAFWCNPISGHATLYWYQQILGQGPKLLIQFQNNGVVDDSQLPKDRFSAERLKGVDSTLKIQPAKLEDSAVYLCASSLTHLAANTGELFFGEGSRLTVL.

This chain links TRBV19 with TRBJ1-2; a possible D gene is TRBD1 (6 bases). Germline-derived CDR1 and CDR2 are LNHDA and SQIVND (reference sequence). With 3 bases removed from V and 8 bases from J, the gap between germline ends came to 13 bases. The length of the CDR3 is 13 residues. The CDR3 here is CASSMGGSGGYTF. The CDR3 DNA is TGTGCCAGTAGTATGGGGGGCTCAGGAGGCTACACCTTC.

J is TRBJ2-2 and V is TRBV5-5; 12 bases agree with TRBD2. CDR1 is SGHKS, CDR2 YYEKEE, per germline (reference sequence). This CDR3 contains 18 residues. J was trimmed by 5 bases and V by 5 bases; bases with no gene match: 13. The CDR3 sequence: CASSQTPTSGGGTGELFF. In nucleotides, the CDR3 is TGTGCCAGCAGTCAGACACCGACTAGCGGGGGCGGGACCGGGGAGCTGTTTTTT.

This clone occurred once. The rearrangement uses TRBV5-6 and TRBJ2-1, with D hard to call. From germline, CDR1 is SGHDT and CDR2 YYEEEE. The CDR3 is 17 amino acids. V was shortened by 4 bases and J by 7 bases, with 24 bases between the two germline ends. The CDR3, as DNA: TGTGCCAGCAGCCAAATCACAAAGAGAGCCCTAGGGAATGAGCAGTTCTTC. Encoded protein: CASSQITKRALGNEQFF.

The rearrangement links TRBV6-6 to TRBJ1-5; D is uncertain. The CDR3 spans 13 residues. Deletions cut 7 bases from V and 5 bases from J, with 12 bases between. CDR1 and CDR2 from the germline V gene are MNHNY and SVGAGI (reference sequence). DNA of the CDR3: TGTGCCAGCACCAACCCCCCATATCAGCCCCAGCATTTT. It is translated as CASTNPPYQPQHF.

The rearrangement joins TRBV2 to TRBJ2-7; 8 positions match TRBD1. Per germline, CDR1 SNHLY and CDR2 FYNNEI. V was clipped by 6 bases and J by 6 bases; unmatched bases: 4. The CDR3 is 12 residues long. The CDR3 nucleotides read TGTGCCAGCAGGTATGGGACAGGCGAGCAGTACGTC. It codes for CASRYGTGEQYV.

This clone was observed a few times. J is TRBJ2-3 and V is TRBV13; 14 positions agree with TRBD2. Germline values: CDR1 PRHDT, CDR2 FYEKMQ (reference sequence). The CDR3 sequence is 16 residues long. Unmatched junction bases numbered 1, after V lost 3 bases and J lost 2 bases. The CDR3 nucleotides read TGTGCCAGCAGCTTGGGACTAGCGGGGGACACAGATACGCAGTATTTT. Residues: CASSLGLAGDTDTQYF.

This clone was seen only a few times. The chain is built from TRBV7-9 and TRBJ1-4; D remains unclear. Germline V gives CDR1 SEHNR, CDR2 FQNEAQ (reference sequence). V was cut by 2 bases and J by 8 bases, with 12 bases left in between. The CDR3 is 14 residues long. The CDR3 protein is CASSLFGDREKLFF. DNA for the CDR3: TGTGCCAGCAGCTTATTCGGGGATAGAGAAAAACTGTTTTTT.

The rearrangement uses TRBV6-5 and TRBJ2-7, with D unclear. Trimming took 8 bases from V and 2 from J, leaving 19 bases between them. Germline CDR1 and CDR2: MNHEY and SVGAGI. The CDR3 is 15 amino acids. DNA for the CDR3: TGTGCCAGCCAACCCTCGGCAGCCGTCGCCTACGAGCAGTACGTC. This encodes CASQPSAAVAYEQYV.

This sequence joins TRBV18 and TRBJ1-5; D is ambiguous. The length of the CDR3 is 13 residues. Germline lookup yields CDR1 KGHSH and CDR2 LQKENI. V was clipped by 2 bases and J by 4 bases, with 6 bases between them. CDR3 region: CASSPSENQPQHF. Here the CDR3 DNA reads TGTGCCAGCTCACCAAGCGAAAATCAGCCCCAGCATTTT.

This CDR3 reads CASKNLVHNTNTGELFF. In nucleotides, the CDR3 is TGCGCCAGCAAAAATTTGGTCCATAATACGAACACCGGGGAGCTGTTTTTT. The chain uses TRBV5-1 and TRBJ2-2; D unresolved. The V gene's germline CDR1 is SGHRS and CDR2 YFSETQ. V lost 6 bases and J lost 0, with 18 bases in between. The CDR3 is 17 residues long. Looking up the rest from reference TRBV5-1 and TRBJ2-2 gives the full variable domain: KAGVTQTPRYLIKTRGQQVTLSCSPISGHRSVSWYQQTPGQGLQFLFEYFSETQRNKGNFPGRFSGRQFSNSRSEMNVSTLELGDSALYLCASKNLVHNTNTGELFFGEGSRLTVL.

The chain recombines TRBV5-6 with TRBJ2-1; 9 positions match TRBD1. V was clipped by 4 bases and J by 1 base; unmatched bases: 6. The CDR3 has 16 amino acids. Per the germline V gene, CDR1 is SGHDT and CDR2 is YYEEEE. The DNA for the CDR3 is TGTGCCAGCAGCGGGGGGACAGGGAGATCCTACAATGAGCAGTTCTTC. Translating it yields CASSGGTGRSYNEQFF. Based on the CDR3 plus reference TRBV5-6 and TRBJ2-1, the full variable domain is DAGVTQSPTHLIKTRGQQVTLRCSPKSGHDTVSWYQQALGQGPQFIFQYYEEEERQRGNFPDRFSGHQFPNYSSELNVNALLLGDSALYLCASSGGTGRSYNEQFFGPGTRLTVL.

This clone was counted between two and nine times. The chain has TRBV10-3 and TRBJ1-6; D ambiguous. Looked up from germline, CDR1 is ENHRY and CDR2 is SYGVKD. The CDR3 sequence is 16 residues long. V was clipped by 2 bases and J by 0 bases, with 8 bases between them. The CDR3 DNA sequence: TGTGCCATCAGTGAGACCGGGAGCTCCTATAATTCACCCCTCCACTTT. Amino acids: CAISETGSSYNSPLHF.

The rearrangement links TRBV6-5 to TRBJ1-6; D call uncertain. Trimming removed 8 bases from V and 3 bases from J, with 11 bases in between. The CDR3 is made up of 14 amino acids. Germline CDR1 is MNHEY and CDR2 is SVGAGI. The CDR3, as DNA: TGTGCCAGCGCCCCAGGCCTCTATAATTCACCCCTCCACTTT. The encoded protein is CASAPGLYNSPLHF.

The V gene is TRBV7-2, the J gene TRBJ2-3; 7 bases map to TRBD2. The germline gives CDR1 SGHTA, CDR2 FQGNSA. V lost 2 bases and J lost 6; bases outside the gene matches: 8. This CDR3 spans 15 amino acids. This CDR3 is CASSLLRGRADTQYF. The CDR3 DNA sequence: TGTGCCAGCAGCTTATTGCGGGGGAGGGCGGATACGCAGTATTTT.

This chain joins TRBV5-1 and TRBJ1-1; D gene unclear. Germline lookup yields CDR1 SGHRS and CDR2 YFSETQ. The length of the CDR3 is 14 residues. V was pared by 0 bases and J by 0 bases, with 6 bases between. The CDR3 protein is CASSLANMNTEAFF. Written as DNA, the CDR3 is TGCGCCAGCAGCTTGGCCAATATGAACACTGAAGCTTTCTTT.

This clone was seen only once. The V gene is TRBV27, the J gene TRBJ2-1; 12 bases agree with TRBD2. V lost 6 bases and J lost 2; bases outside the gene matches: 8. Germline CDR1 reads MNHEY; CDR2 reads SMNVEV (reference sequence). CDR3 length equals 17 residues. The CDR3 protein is CASRKRSSGGAYNEQFF. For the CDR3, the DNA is TGTGCCAGCAGAAAGCGATCTAGCGGGGGGGCCTACAATGAGCAGTTCTTC.

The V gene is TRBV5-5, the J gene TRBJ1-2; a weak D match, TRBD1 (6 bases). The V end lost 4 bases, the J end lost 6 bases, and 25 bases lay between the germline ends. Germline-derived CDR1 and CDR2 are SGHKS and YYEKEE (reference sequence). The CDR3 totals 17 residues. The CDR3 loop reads CASSPLPGTPTGDGYTF. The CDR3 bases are TGTGCCAGCAGCCCGTTGCCCGGGACACCGACGGGCGATGGCTACACCTTC.

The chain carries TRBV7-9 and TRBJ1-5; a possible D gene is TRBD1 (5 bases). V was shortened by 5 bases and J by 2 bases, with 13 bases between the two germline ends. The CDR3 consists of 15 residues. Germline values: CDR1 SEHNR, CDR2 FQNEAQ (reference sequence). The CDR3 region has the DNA TGTGCCAGCAGCCCCTCTAGGGGAGGCAATCAGCCCCAGCATTTT. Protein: CASSPSRGGNQPQHF.

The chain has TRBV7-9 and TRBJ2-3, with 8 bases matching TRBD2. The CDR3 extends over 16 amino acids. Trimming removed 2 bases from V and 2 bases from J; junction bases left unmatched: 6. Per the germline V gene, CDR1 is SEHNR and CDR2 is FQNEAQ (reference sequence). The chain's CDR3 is CASSLPRLAITDTQYF. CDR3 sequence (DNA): TGTGCCAGCAGCTTACCCCGACTAGCGATCACAGATACGCAGTATTTT.

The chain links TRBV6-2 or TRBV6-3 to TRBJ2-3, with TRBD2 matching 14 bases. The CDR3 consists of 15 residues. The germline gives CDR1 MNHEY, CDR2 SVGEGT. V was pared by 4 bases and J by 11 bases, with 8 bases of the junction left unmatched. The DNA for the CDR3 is TGTGCCAGCAGTTCGAGGGGGACTAGCGGGGGTGGGCAGTATTTT. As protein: CASSSRGTSGGGQYF.

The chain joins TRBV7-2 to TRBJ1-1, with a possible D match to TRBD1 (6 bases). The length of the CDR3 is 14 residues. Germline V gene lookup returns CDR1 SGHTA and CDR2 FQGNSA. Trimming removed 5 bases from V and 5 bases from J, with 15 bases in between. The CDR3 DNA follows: TGTGCCAGCAGCCCTCAATCGGACAGTACTGAAGCTTTCTTT. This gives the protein CASSPQSDSTEAFF.